This section outlines one T cell receptor beta chain sequence together with its context. Antigen: not known. The record originates from a study of T cell responses to AZD1222 COVID-19 vaccine. General observations from the study: Repertoires were obtained solely post-peak T cell response. Females outnumbered males among donors, who were mostly white British; clonal diversity was possibly underestimated.

The ends lost 5 bases at V and 4 bases at J; junction bases unmatched: 9. Germline-derived CDR1 and CDR2 are SGHTA and FQGNSA. The CDR3 contains 16 residues. Clones were sequenced by immunoSEQ multiplex PCR, and TCRdb holds only the in-frame ones, with some missing. The sample has over 150,000 clones; about 88% are singletons. The receptor was isolated from an adult in good health. V usage is TRBV7-2 and J usage is TRBJ1-1, with 11 bases fitting TRBD1. Material: peripheral blood, obtained on day 0 of AZD1222 vaccination. CDR3 amino acids: CASSSPGQGAGTEAFF. The CDR3 DNA reads TGTGCCAGCAGCAGCCCTGGACAGGGGGCGGGCACTGAAGCTTTCTTT.